Below, 5 T cell receptor beta chains from the same sample are listed, as sequenced in a study of vaccination effects on CD4 cells after COVID-19. No antigen has been identified for these receptors. Cultured cells yielded isolated CD4+ T cells after 10 days. Produced via immunoSEQ multiplex PCR; TCRdb's table is partial and in-frame only. The sample lists tens of thousands of clones, approximately 70% occurring once. Sequences were derived from CD4+ T cells from PBMCs cultured without peptide, sampled before COVID-19 vaccination. The receptors derive from a human donor who received a COVID-19 vaccine.

CDR3 loop: CASSSAGGDGTQYF. The CDR3, as DNA: TGTGCCAGCAGTTCGGCCGGGGGAGACGGGACCCAGTACTTC. This sequence joins TRBV27 and TRBJ2-5, with TRBD2 as a possible D gene (6 bases). Germline lookup yields CDR1 MNHEY and CDR2 SMNVEV (reference sequence). Trimming stripped 4 bases from V and 7 bases from J, with 16 bases between. The CDR3 has 14 residues.

This rearrangement joins TRBV6-6 to TRBJ2-1; tentative D call: TRBD1 (6 bases). The V and J ends lost 4 bases and 6 bases respectively, with 16 bases between them. This CDR3 region has 15 residues. Germline-derived CDR1 and CDR2 are MNHNY and SVGAGI (reference sequence). The CDR3 DNA reads TGTGCCAGCAGTTCTCCAGGGGCTAACGCCAATGAGCAGTTCTTC. It translates to CASSSPGANANEQFF.

The gene calls are TRBV6-6 and TRBJ1-2, with D perhaps matching TRBD1 (6 bases). This CDR3 has 13 amino acids. V was cut by 6 bases and J by 1 base, with 9 bases left in between. The germline V gene has CDR1 MNHNY and CDR2 SVGAGI (reference sequence). CDR3 loop: CASRPQGNYGYTF. CDR3 DNA: TGTGCCAGCAGGCCACAGGGTAACTATGGCTACACCTTC.

This clone has just a few counts. V gene TRBV19 combines with J gene TRBJ1-2, with a tentative D call TRBD1 (5 bases). The CDR3 has 15 residues. Trimming shortened V by 5 bases and J by 8 bases, and 21 bases separated the two germline ends. Per the germline V gene, CDR1 is LNHDA and CDR2 is SQIVND (reference sequence). The CDR3 reads CASSSEAGSGGGYTF. CDR3 nucleotide sequence: TGTGCCAGTAGTTCTGAAGCAGGGAGTGGAGGAGGCTACACCTTC.

The chain joins TRBV11-3 to TRBJ2-3, with D perhaps TRBD2 (7 bases). V was clipped by 4 bases and J by 7 bases, with 18 bases between them. Germline lookup yields CDR1 SGHNT and CDR2 YENEEA. The CDR3 totals 15 residues. The CDR3 spells CASSSEPGGGNTQYF. The CDR3 DNA follows: TGTGCCAGCAGCTCAGAGCCGGGGGGCGGAAATACGCAGTATTTT.